The 24 T cell receptor beta chains below all came from one sample that was sequenced in a study of T-cell memory formation after mild COVID-19 (TCRdb year 2021). The protocol used for the library was 5' RACE. The data were produced on an Illumina NovaSeq 6000. Using fastp at Q25 and MiXCR, TCRdb reprocessed the public reads and kept productive beta chains. Each CDR3 protein gets just one entry, which takes the most common genes and DNA from the rows behind it. The sample table lists roughly 400,000 distinct CDR3 sequences, approximately 18% of them with a count of one. The ten top clones hold 20% to 25% of the sample. Sequenced sample: PBMCs or a T cell subset sorted from them (not recorded which). The origin of the receptors is a man between 18 and 35 years old who had mild COVID-19 (a few samples of this study predate the infection). The sample titles of this study are shuffled in the database, so cell type and time point are left out; the donor was told from shared clones.

The rearrangement links TRBV23-1 to TRBJ2-1, with a possible D match to TRBD1 (6 bases). TRBV23-1 is an open reading frame whose function is uncertain. The CDR3 runs 14 residues. V lost 0 bases and J lost 9, with 12 bases in between. CDR3 loop: CASSQSKQGPEQFF. The CDR3 nucleotides read TGCGCCAGCAGTCAATCGAAACAGGGACCTGAGCAGTTCTTC.

This clonotype was counted a few times. The chain joins TRBV12-3 or TRBV12-4 to TRBJ1-5, with D perhaps TRBD1 (6 bases). The V end lost 6 bases, the J end lost 6 bases, and 18 bases lay between the germline ends. The CDR3 is 15 amino acids. The CDR3 reads CASSLTQGRGQPQHF. The CDR3 nucleotides read TGTGCCAGCAGCCTCACTCAGGGGAGGGGTCAGCCCCAGCATTTT.

V gene TRBV11-2 combines with J gene TRBJ2-5; 8 positions match TRBD2. The J segment lost 3 bases and the V segment lost 4 bases, leaving 7 bases of the junction unmatched. Germline loops: CDR1 SGHAT, CDR2 FQNNGV. The CDR3 is 15 residues long. The CDR3 sequence is CASSSSGTREETQYF. CDR3 sequence (DNA): TGTGCCAGCAGCTCATCCGGGACTAGGGAAGAGACCCAGTACTTC.

This chain connects TRBV18 to TRBJ1-2, with 7 nucleotides matching TRBD1. The CDR3 is made up of 15 amino acids. Germline V gene data show CDR1 as KGHSH and CDR2 as LQKENI. V dropped 2 bases and J dropped 4; count of bases not matched to a gene: 7. The CDR3 protein is CASSPASDRAYGYTF. The CDR3, as DNA: TGTGCCAGCTCACCAGCTAGCGACAGGGCCTATGGCTACACCTTC.

This clonotype was seen just once. The J gene is TRBJ2-5, the V gene TRBV7-8; unclear D gene. The CDR3 is 14 amino acids. V lost 7 bases to trimming and J lost 1 base, with 13 bases between them. Looked up from germline, CDR1 is SGHVS and CDR2 is FQNEAQ. CDR3: CASIGGSSQETQYF. The CDR3 bases are TGTGCCAGCATCGGCGGCAGCTCCCAAGAGACCCAGTACTTC.

This clonotype has a handful of counts. CDR3 nucleotides: TGTGCCGCCCGGACAGGGGAACGCAATCAGCCCCAGCATTTT. It codes for CAARTGERNQPQHF. The chain couples TRBV6-2 or TRBV6-3 to TRBJ1-5, with 9 bases aligning to TRBD1. Germline V lookup: CDR1 MNHEY, CDR2 SVGEGT. This CDR3 has 14 residues. V lost 11 bases, J lost 2 bases, and 7 bases stayed unmatched.

In its sample, this clonotype was seen a few times. The chain links TRBV11-2 to TRBJ2-2; possibly TRBD1 for D (6 bases). This CDR3 has 15 residues. Germline-derived CDR1 and CDR2 are SGHAT and FQNNGV. The V gene lost 8 bases and the J gene lost 1 base, with 14 bases spanning the gap. The CDR3 region has the DNA TGTGCCAGCCGCCCTATGACAGGGAACACCGGGGAGCTGTTTTTT. It is translated as CASRPMTGNTGELFF.

There are a few counts of this clonotype. The chain has TRBV10-3 and TRBJ2-5, with no clear D. Germline V gene data show CDR1 as ENHRY and CDR2 as SYGVKD. V was cut by 3 bases and J by 2 bases, with 7 bases left in between. The CDR3 totals 13 residues. The CDR3 nucleotides are TGTGCCATCAGTGACCCTAGACAAGAGACCCAGTACTTC. As protein: CAISDPRQETQYF.

The chain recombines TRBV7-9 with TRBJ1-1; no reliable D call. V was shortened by 4 bases and J by 1 base, with 10 bases between the two germline ends. The CDR3 sequence is 14 residues long. Germline V gene data show CDR1 as SEHNR and CDR2 as FQNEAQ (reference sequence). The CDR3: CASSSSSTNTEAFF. The DNA of the CDR3 is TGTGCCAGCAGCTCGTCCAGTACGAACACTGAAGCTTTCTTT.

This chain connects TRBV4-2 to TRBJ1-2; D not certain. Germline V gives CDR1 LGHNA, CDR2 YNFKEQ. The V gene lost 2 bases and the J gene lost 3 bases, with 16 bases spanning the gap. CDR3 length: 16 residues. CDR3 DNA: TGTGCCAGCAGCCAACCCTCCCGGGCGGAGGACTATGGCTACACCTTC. The encoded protein is CASSQPSRAEDYGYTF.

The chain joins TRBV10-3 to TRBJ1-1; 8 bases align to TRBD1. The V and J ends lost 8 bases and 1 base, in that order; junction bases with no gene match: 3. The CDR3 spans 13 residues. Germline CDR1 is ENHRY and CDR2 is SYGVKD. The DNA of the CDR3 is TGTGCCATCCGGACAGGGTCGAACACTGAAGCTTTCTTT. This gives the protein CAIRTGSNTEAFF.

This clonotype turned up a few times. The rearrangement joins TRBV29-1 to TRBJ2-3, with 9 bases fitting TRBD1. The CDR3 sequence is 14 residues long. In germline, CDR1 is SQVTM, CDR2 ANQGSEA. The ends lost 5 bases at V and 2 bases at J; junction bases unmatched: 5. The CDR3 DNA reads TGCAGCGTTTCCGGACAGGGGTACACAGATACGCAGTATTTT. Residues: CSVSGQGYTDTQYF.

The rearrangement links TRBV7-8 to TRBJ2-3; 9 bases align to TRBD2. The CDR3 spans 16 residues. V shed 2 bases, J shed 5 bases, and the junction held 8 bases outside the gene matches. Germline-derived CDR1 and CDR2 are SGHVS and FQNEAQ. This CDR3 is CASSLYSRGGRDTQYF. As DNA, the CDR3 is TGTGCCAGCAGCTTATACTCGCGGGGGGGCAGAGATACGCAGTATTTT. The complete variable domain, with remaining parts taken from reference TRBV7-8 and TRBJ2-3, reads GAGVSQSPRYKVAKRGQDVALRCDPISGHVSLFWYQQALGQGPEFLTYFQNEAQLDKSGLPSDRFFAERPEGSVSTLKIQRTQQEDSAVYLCASSLYSRGGRDTQYFGPGTRLTVL.

This clonotype was observed many times. This rearrangement joins TRBV5-1 to TRBJ1-1; D is perhaps TRBD1 (6 bases). Trimming stripped 7 bases from V and 1 base from J, with 14 bases between. This CDR3 has 14 residues. The germline CDR1 and CDR2 sequences are SGHRS and YFSETQ. DNA for the CDR3: TGCGCCAGCGGACCTGACAGGACGAACACTGAAGCTTTCTTT. This translates into CASGPDRTNTEAFF.

This clonotype came up a few times. The chain links TRBV27 to TRBJ1-1; D ambiguous. Germline assignment: CDR1 MNHEY and CDR2 SMNVEV (reference sequence). This CDR3 has 15 residues. Trimming removed 5 bases at V and 5 bases at J, with 18 bases between. The CDR3 coding sequence is TGTGCCAGCAGTCCCCCGGCAGGATGGGGTACTGAAGCTTTCTTT. Encoded protein: CASSPPAGWGTEAFF.

The chain employs TRBV10-3 and TRBJ2-3; D gene uncertain. The V gene lost 3 bases and the J gene lost 5 bases, with 9 bases spanning the gap. There are 13 residues in the CDR3. CDR1 is ENHRY, CDR2 SYGVKD, per germline. DNA of the CDR3: TGTGCCATCAGTGACCGTGGCCGAGATACGCAGTATTTT. Its translation: CAISDRGRDTQYF.

The V and J genes are TRBV3-1 and TRBJ1-4; unclear D gene. The V end was cut by 2 bases, the J end by 8 bases, with 15 bases between. Germline V lookup: CDR1 LGHDT, CDR2 YNNKEL (reference sequence). CDR3 length: 15 amino acids. CDR3 amino acids: CASSQNSGLGEKLFF. In DNA form, the CDR3 reads TGTGCCAGCAGCCAAAATAGCGGCTTGGGGGAAAAACTGTTTTTT.

V is TRBV7-2 and J is TRBJ1-1; weak D call: TRBD1 (5 bases). Germline CDR1 is SGHTA and CDR2 is FQGNSA. The CDR3 runs 14 residues. Trimming stripped 1 base from V and 4 bases from J, with 10 bases between. In DNA form, the CDR3 reads TGTGCCAGCAGCTTAGAGGGGAAGGGCACTGAAGCTTTCTTT. This sequence encodes CASSLEGKGTEAFF.

This clonotype occurred many times. The chain's CDR3 is CASRHGAQARASNTGELFF. CDR3 in DNA: TGTGCCAGCAGACACGGTGCACAGGCGAGAGCTTCGAACACCGGGGAGCTGTTTTTT. V gene TRBV7-9 combines with J gene TRBJ2-2, with a possible D match to TRBD1 (5 bases). Trimming took 6 bases from V and 0 from J, leaving 23 bases between them. Germline CDR1 SEHNR, CDR2 FQNEAQ (reference sequence). This CDR3 contains 19 residues.

The chain couples TRBV29-1 to TRBJ1-1; the D gene is possibly TRBD1 (5 bases). CDR1 SQVTM and CDR2 ANQGSEA come from the germline V gene. The V and J ends lost 7 bases and 9 bases respectively, with 15 bases between them. CDR3 size: 11 residues. CDR3 residues: CSAPGEIQAFF. In DNA form, the CDR3 reads TGCAGCGCCCCGGGGGAGATACAAGCTTTCTTT.

This clonotype was seen more than once but under ten times. V is TRBV28 and J is TRBJ1-4, with D hard to call. The CDR3 consists of 12 residues. V shed 2 bases and J shed 11 bases, with 9 bases lying between them. Germline-derived CDR1 and CDR2 are MDHEN and SYDVKM. Written as DNA, the CDR3 is TGTGCCAGCAGTTTAGCTGGGAAGAAACTGTTTTTT. Translated, it gives CASSLAGKKLFF.

This sequence joins TRBV29-1 and TRBJ2-2; D remains unclear. This CDR3 has 11 residues. The V end lost 6 bases, the J end lost 6 bases, and 8 bases lay between the germline ends. Germline V gives CDR1 SQVTM, CDR2 ANQGSEA. The CDR3 sequence is CSVVGSGELFF. CDR3 DNA: TGCAGCGTCGTAGGTTCCGGGGAGCTGTTTTTT.

This clonotype was picked up many times. V is TRBV18 and J is TRBJ1-5, with a possible D match to TRBD1 (6 bases). CDR1 and CDR2 (germline): KGHSH, LQKENI. The CDR3 runs to 14 residues. The V end was cut by 6 bases, the J end by 1 base, with 10 bases between. CDR3 nucleotide sequence: TGTGCCAGCTCTCCAGGGGCGAGCAATCAGCCCCAGCATTTT. Its protein product is CASSPGASNQPQHF.

The rearrangement uses TRBV4-1 and TRBJ2-1; 7 bases line up with TRBD2. CDR3 length: 14 amino acids. Germline CDR1 is MGHRA and CDR2 is YSYEKL. The junction had 1 base not matched to a gene; V was cut back by 0 bases and J by 5 bases. The CDR3 DNA reads as TGCGCCAGCAGCCAAGAAGCGGGGCACAATGAGCAGTTCTTC. Translated: CASSQEAGHNEQFF.